Listed here are 18 T cell receptor beta chains from one sample, sequenced in a study of control samples from healthy donors and cancer patients. The table came from immunoSEQ multiplex PCR; TCRdb's copy has only in-frame clones and leaves some out. The profile covers tens of thousands of clones, with around 86% appearing a single time and 9.5% taken by the ten largest. Sequenced: PBMCs. The receptors derive from a woman aged 45 to 65 with colorectal cancer.

The chain employs TRBV27 and TRBJ1-3; D uncertain. Germline loops: CDR1 MNHEY, CDR2 SMNVEV (reference sequence). V was cut by 4 bases and J by 1 base, with 14 bases left in between. The CDR3 runs to 16 residues. The CDR3 DNA sequence: TGTGCCAGCAGTTGCGCCCGGGGTAGTTCTGGAAACACCATATATTTT. Its protein is CASSCARGSSGNTIYF.

The chain couples TRBV15 to TRBJ1-1; D may be TRBD1 (6 bases). The CDR3 has 17 amino acids. The V and J ends lost 3 bases and 3 bases respectively, with 20 bases between them. CDR1 and CDR2 from the germline V gene are LNHNV and YYDKDF (reference sequence). In nucleotides, the CDR3 is TGTGCCACCAGCAGGGGAGGGGGTCCAAAGGGTGACACTGAAGCTTTCTTT. It is translated as CATSRGGGPKGDTEAFF. Together with reference TRBV15 and TRBJ1-1, the CDR3 gives the full variable domain: DAMVIQNPRYQVTQFGKPVTLSCSQTLNHNVMYWYQQKSSQAPKLLFHYYDKDFNNEADTPDNFQSRRPNTSFCFLDIRSPGLGDTAMYLCATSRGGGPKGDTEAFFGQGTRLTVV.

Only a few counts were recorded for this clone. The V gene is TRBV19, the J gene TRBJ1-4; D is undetermined. Germline-derived CDR1 and CDR2 are LNHDA and SQIVND (reference sequence). The ends were cut back, 3 bases at V and 7 bases at J, with 6 bases in the middle. The CDR3 loop spans 12 amino acids. The DNA of the CDR3 is TGTGCCAGTAGTATTTGGGGTGAAAAACTGTTTTTT. It encodes CASSIWGEKLFF.

The chain carries TRBV4-3 and TRBJ1-1; TRBD1 aligns across 9 bases. Looked up from germline, CDR1 is LGHNA and CDR2 is YSLEER. The CDR3 is made up of 14 amino acids. J lost 7 bases, V lost 1 base, and 4 bases had no gene match. CDR3 nucleotide sequence: TGCGCCAGCAGCCAAGGGACAGGGGACTATGAAGCTTTCTTT. Translation gives CASSQGTGDYEAFF.

The count of this clone is one. This chain uses TRBV7-2 with TRBJ2-2; the D gene is possibly TRBD1 (6 bases). CDR3 length equals 16 residues. V was trimmed by 2 bases and J by 1 base, leaving 11 bases between them. Germline CDR1 is SGHTA and CDR2 is FQGNSA. CDR3 DNA: TGTGCCAGCAGCTTATTCGGACAGAAGAACACCGGGGAGCTGTTTTTT. Protein product: CASSLFGQKNTGELFF.

This clone was seen a handful of times. The chain joins TRBV7-3 to TRBJ2-2, with 8 bases identical to TRBD1. There are 15 residues in the CDR3. V shed 5 bases, J shed 0 bases, and the junction held 2 bases outside the gene matches. Germline V gene sequence: CDR1 SGHTA, CDR2 FQGTGA. The CDR3 reads CASSGQGANTGELFF. For the CDR3, the DNA is TGTGCCAGCAGCGGACAGGGCGCGAACACCGGGGAGCTGTTTTTT.

The chain uses TRBV3-1 (or the pseudogene TRBV3-2) and TRBJ2-3, with D perhaps TRBD2 (7 bases). CDR1 and CDR2 from the germline V gene are LGHDT and YNNKEL (reference sequence). The CDR3 has 17 residues. V was cut by 4 bases and J by 4 bases, with 21 bases left in between. The CDR3 DNA sequence: TGTGCCAGCAGCCGACGGGGGGCCACCGGAGGAGCAGATACGCAGTATTTT. Translation: CASSRRGATGGADTQYF.

This chain links TRBV5-5 with TRBJ2-2, with no clear D. The CDR3 runs 12 residues. V dropped 4 bases and J dropped 5 bases, with 6 bases sitting between them. CDR1 is SGHKS, CDR2 YYEKEE, per germline (reference sequence). The CDR3 sequence is CASSPDTGELFF. DNA for the CDR3: TGTGCCAGCAGCCCAGATACCGGGGAGCTGTTTTTT.

J is TRBJ2-1 and V is TRBV12-2; TRBD1 reflects the table's D call only, with no check against the DNA. TRBV12-2 counts as a pseudogene. The CDR3 covers 15 residues. The CDR3: CASRLARDRVNEQFF. CDR3 sequence (DNA): TGTGCAAGTCGCTTAGCCCGGGACAGGGTCAATGAGCAGTTCTTC.

This rearrangement joins TRBV7-2 to TRBJ2-3, with 12 bases identical to TRBD2. Germline CDR1 and CDR2: SGHTA and FQGNSA. This CDR3 comprises 16 residues. Losses at the gene ends were 5 bases for V and 6 bases for J; bases not matched to a gene: 9. CDR3 sequence: CASSTKLAGGGDTQYF. CDR3 bases: TGTGCCAGCAGCACGAAACTAGCGGGGGGAGGGGATACGCAGTATTTT.

V usage is TRBV6-2 or TRBV6-3 and J usage is TRBJ2-4; 8 bases map to TRBD2. There are 12 residues in the CDR3. CDR1 is MNHEY, CDR2 SVGEGT, per germline. With 2 bases clipped from V and 15 bases from J, the junction kept 6 bases outside the gene matches. The CDR3 reads CASSYPLAAMYF. The CDR3 DNA is TGTGCCAGCAGTTACCCACTAGCGGCAATGTACTTC.

The CDR3 loop is CATSRPDSGNTIYF. The CDR3 nucleotides read TGTGCCACCAGCAGACCGGACAGTGGAAACACCATATATTTT. The chain recombines TRBV15 with TRBJ1-3; D is perhaps TRBD1 (6 bases). This CDR3 is built from 14 residues. Deletions cut 2 bases from V and 3 bases from J, with 8 bases between. The V gene's germline CDR1 is LNHNV and CDR2 YYDKDF (reference sequence).

This sequence joins TRBV28 and TRBJ2-3; maybe TRBD2 (6 bases). The CDR3 contains 14 residues. The ends were cut back, 8 bases at V and 6 bases at J, with 18 bases in the middle. Germline CDR1 reads MDHEN; CDR2 reads SYDVKM. CDR3 in DNA: TGTGCCAGCGGTAGGGGCGGGGCCAGGGATACGCAGTATTTT. Translation gives CASGRGGARDTQYF.

The J gene is TRBJ1-3, the V gene TRBV5-8, with a possible D match to TRBD1 (6 bases). Germline values: CDR1 SGHTS, CDR2 YDEGEE. V was clipped by 4 bases and J by 2 bases, with 10 bases between them. This CDR3 is built from 14 residues. The CDR3 loop is CASSQGQAGNTIYF. In nucleotides, the CDR3 is TGTGCCAGCAGCCAGGGACAAGCTGGAAACACCATATATTTT.

The J gene is TRBJ2-1, the V gene TRBV28; TRBD2 agrees at 9 bases. The germline CDR1 and CDR2 sequences are MDHEN and SYDVKM. This CDR3 comprises 14 residues. The J segment lost 8 bases and the V segment lost 6 bases, leaving 8 bases of the junction unmatched. The CDR3 reads CASSTRRGGYEQFF. The CDR3, as DNA: TGTGCCAGCAGCACCCGGCGGGGGGGCTATGAGCAGTTCTTC.

This chain uses TRBV3-1 (or the pseudogene TRBV3-2) with TRBJ1-2; maybe TRBD1 (5 bases). Trimming took off 2 bases at V and 5 bases at J, with 9 bases between the two ends. The CDR3 loop spans 13 amino acids. The V gene's germline CDR1 is LGHDT and CDR2 YNNKEL (reference sequence). The DNA of the CDR3 is TGTGCCAGCAGCCAATTCGGGGGTTATGGCTACACCTTC. Protein: CASSQFGGYGYTF.

The chain uses TRBV5-6 and TRBJ2-3; 7 bases map to TRBD1. The germline V gene encodes CDR1 SGHDT and CDR2 YYEEEE. Trimming removed 4 bases from V and 4 bases from J; junction bases left unmatched: 12. The CDR3 spans 16 residues. In DNA form, the CDR3 reads TGTGCCAGCAGCCTGACAGGGATAGGGGTTGCAGATACGCAGTATTTT. Translated, it gives CASSLTGIGVADTQYF. Full variable domain (rest looked up from reference TRBV5-6 and TRBJ2-3): DAGVTQSPTHLIKTRGQQVTLRCSPKSGHDTVSWYQQALGQGPQFIFQYYEEEERQRGNFPDRFSGHQFPNYSSELNVNALLLGDSALYLCASSLTGIGVADTQYFGPGTRLTVL.

This chain joins TRBV21-1 and TRBJ2-5; the table's D gene call, TRBD2, was not cross checked with the DNA. TRBV21-1 is a listed pseudogene. The CDR3 has 19 residues. The CDR3 nucleotides read TGTGCCAGCAGCAAACCAAACAATGCGGGCGGCTGGTACCAAGAGACCCAGTACTTC. It yields the protein CASSKPNNAGGWYQETQYF.